This entry lists 17 T cell receptor beta chains sequenced from one sample in a study of T cell responses to AZD1222 COVID-19 vaccine. The method was immunoSEQ multiplex PCR; TCRdb's version includes in-frame clones alone and lacks a portion of them. The sample has 100,000 to 120,000 clones; around 93% are singletons. This material consisted of peripheral blood, taken 28 days after the second AZD1222 dose. The receptors come from an adult who received the AZD1222 COVID-19 vaccine.

This chain joins TRBV5-1 and TRBJ1-1, with unresolved D. With 0 bases removed from V and 0 bases from J, the gap between germline ends came to 9 bases. The CDR3 runs 15 residues. Germline CDR1 and CDR2: SGHRS and YFSETQ. CDR3 loop: CASSLGVSMNTEAFF. CDR3 in DNA: TGCGCCAGCAGCTTGGGCGTCAGCATGAACACTGAAGCTTTCTTT. The whole variable domain, remainder taken from reference TRBV5-1 and TRBJ1-1, is KAGVTQTPRYLIKTRGQQVTLSCSPISGHRSVSWYQQTPGQGLQFLFEYFSETQRNKGNFPGRFSGRQFSNSRSEMNVSTLELGDSALYLCASSLGVSMNTEAFFGQGTRLTVV.

This chain connects TRBV15 to TRBJ1-2, with D possibly matching TRBD1 (6 bases). There are 13 residues in the CDR3. With 1 base removed from V and 4 bases from J, the gap between germline ends came to 7 bases. Germline V CDR1 and CDR2: LNHNV, YYDKDF (reference sequence). This CDR3 reads CATSRGGAYGYTF. In DNA form, the CDR3 reads TGTGCCACCAGCAGAGGGGGGGCCTATGGCTACACCTTC.

The chain recombines TRBV11-2 with TRBJ1-4; the D is unclear. From germline, CDR1 is SGHAT and CDR2 FQNNGV. CDR3 length: 15 residues. Deletions cut 5 bases from V and 11 bases from J, with 21 bases between. CDR3 coding DNA: TGTGCCAGCAGCCCTGGGGTAGCGTCACAAAAGAAACTGTTTTTT. It specifies CASSPGVASQKKLFF.

The V gene is TRBV7-8, the J gene TRBJ2-1; no clear D gene. The CDR3 extends over 16 amino acids. In germline, CDR1 is SGHVS, CDR2 FQNEAQ. Trimming took 5 bases from V and 2 from J, leaving 16 bases between them. CDR3 in amino acids: CASSPLGGNPYNEQFF. The CDR3 coding sequence is TGTGCCAGCAGCCCCCTGGGTGGGAATCCCTACAATGAGCAGTTCTTC.

The V gene is TRBV5-1, the J gene TRBJ2-7, with a tentative D call TRBD1 (6 bases). From germline, CDR1 is SGHRS and CDR2 YFSETQ. This CDR3 has 15 residues. V was shortened by 3 bases and J by 3 bases, with 16 bases between the two germline ends. In DNA form, the CDR3 reads TGCGCCAGCAGCTATACAGGGTCTGTGGGCTACGAGCAGTACTTC. It codes for CASSYTGSVGYEQYF.

The chain links TRBV5-1 to TRBJ1-2, with a weak D call TRBD1 (5 bases). V gave up 3 bases and J gave up 0 bases, with 15 bases separating them. This CDR3 region has 16 residues. The V gene's germline CDR1 is SGHRS and CDR2 YFSETQ. The chain's CDR3 is CASSSMGPPTNYGYTF. The DNA for the CDR3 is TGCGCCAGCAGCTCCATGGGACCTCCTACTAACTATGGCTACACCTTC.

This chain connects TRBV11-2 to TRBJ1-1; TRBD1 might be the D (5 bases). This CDR3 contains 12 residues. Trimming pared 5 bases from V and 10 bases from J, leaving 14 bases between. CDR1 and CDR2 (germline): SGHAT, FQNNGV. Here the CDR3 reads CASSPQGGGAFF. CDR3 bases: TGTGCCAGCAGCCCGCAGGGTGGGGGAGCTTTCTTT.

The V and J genes are TRBV7-6 and TRBJ2-7; 9 bases line up with TRBD1. Germline CDR1 reads SGHVS; CDR2 reads FNYEAQ. V lost 5 bases and J lost 4; bases outside the gene matches: 9. The CDR3 consists of 15 residues. This chain's CDR3 is CASSPGYRGLYEQYF. DNA for the CDR3: TGTGCCAGCAGCCCAGGGTACAGGGGGCTGTACGAGCAGTACTTC.

The V gene is TRBV4-1, the J gene TRBJ1-4; maybe TRBD1 (5 bases). The CDR3 has 17 residues. V was cut by 0 bases and J by 8 bases, with 19 bases left in between. Germline values: CDR1 MGHRA, CDR2 YSYEKL. CDR3 DNA sequence: TGCGCCAGCAGCCAAGATAGGGGACCGGGACGGGACGAAAAACTGTTTTTT. This translates into CASSQDRGPGRDEKLFF.

V and J are TRBV29-1 and TRBJ2-2, with D tentatively TRBD1 (6 bases). This CDR3 spans 13 amino acids. Trimming shortened V by 4 bases and J by 3 bases, and 9 bases separated the two germline ends. In germline, CDR1 is SQVTM, CDR2 ANQGSEA. The chain's CDR3 is CSVVKGDTGELFF. For the CDR3, the DNA is TGCAGCGTTGTGAAGGGGGACACCGGGGAGCTGTTTTTT.

The chain has TRBV7-2 and TRBJ1-5; 7 nucleotides agree with TRBD1. The germline V gene encodes CDR1 SGHTA and CDR2 FQGNSA. The CDR3 has 16 amino acids. V lost 5 bases and J lost 1; bases outside the gene matches: 8. The DNA of the CDR3 is TGTGCCAGCAGCGCAACAGGGGAGAGAAGCAATCAGCCCCAGCATTTT. Translation: CASSATGERSNQPQHF.

The chain uses TRBV13 and TRBJ2-1, with D unresolved. The V end lost 0 bases, the J end lost 6 bases, and 9 bases lay between the germline ends. The length of the CDR3 is 14 residues. The germline CDR1 and CDR2 sequences are PRHDT and FYEKMQ (reference sequence). Here the CDR3 DNA reads TGTGCCAGCAGCTTAGGGGTTGGCCCCAATGAGCAGTTCTTC. Protein: CASSLGVGPNEQFF.

J is TRBJ2-3 and V is TRBV9; 7 bases match TRBD2. The CDR3 length is 17 residues. The germline V gene encodes CDR1 SGDLS and CDR2 YYNGEE. V lost 0 bases, J lost 0 bases, and 7 bases stayed unmatched. DNA of the CDR3: TGTGCCAGCAGCGTAGGGCAGACTAGCCCTAGCACAGATACGCAGTATTTT. This encodes CASSVGQTSPSTDTQYF.

In DNA, the CDR3 is TGTGCCAGCGCCAAGGGCTCCTATAATTCACCCCTCCACTTT. It encodes CASAKGSYNSPLHF. V and J are TRBV27 and TRBJ1-6; D is uncertain. Trimming removed 8 bases at V and 0 bases at J, with 8 bases between. Germline-derived CDR1 and CDR2 are MNHEY and SMNVEV (reference sequence). The length of the CDR3 is 14 residues.

This chain links TRBV29-1 with TRBJ1-1; D not resolved. CDR1 and CDR2 from the germline V gene are SQVTM and ANQGSEA. V lost 6 bases to trimming and J lost 5 bases, with 13 bases between them. The CDR3 covers 12 residues. The CDR3 DNA sequence: TGCAGCGTCAACGGTGGGCGAACTGAAGCTTTCTTT. It is translated as CSVNGGRTEAFF.

V gene TRBV6-4 combines with J gene TRBJ2-1, with D possibly matching TRBD2 (5 bases). Germline CDR1 MRHNA, CDR2 SNTAGT. Trimming cost V 4 bases and J 9 bases, with 13 bases left between them. The CDR3 has 13 residues. The CDR3, as DNA: TGTGCCAGCAGTGTCTCTCCAGAGGGTGAGCAGTTCTTC. Encoded protein: CASSVSPEGEQFF.

The rearrangement uses TRBV10-1 and TRBJ2-7; TRBD1 is a possible D gene (5 bases). Germline CDR1 and CDR2: WNHNN and SYGVQD (reference sequence). Trimming left V 0 bases short and J 2 bases short, with 11 bases between. The CDR3 length is 15 residues. This CDR3 reads CASSESPGLPYEQYF. The CDR3 nucleotides are TGCGCCAGCAGTGAGTCCCCAGGGCTACCCTACGAGCAGTACTTC.